This T cell receptor (beta chain) was sequenced for a study of CD8+ T cells in alopecia areata. Overall study results and limits: Scalp clonality, along with expanded CD8+ clones among the top 100, was significantly decreased by tofacitinib.

Reverse transcription of extracted RNA yielded cDNA, which provided the sequencing template. The method was immunoSEQ multiplex PCR; TCRdb's version includes in-frame clones alone and lacks a portion of them. The repertoire holds hundreds of thousands of clones, with around three fifths as singletons. To note about this clone: The antigen is undetermined.

V lost 1 base to trimming and J lost 7 bases; unmatched junction nucleotides: 7. Germline CDR1 reads SGHRS; CDR2 reads YFSETQ. The CDR3 covers 14 residues. Treatment noted: oral pan-JAK inhibitor, 5-10 mg twice daily. This rearrangement joins TRBV5-1 to TRBJ2-5; 7 bases are shared with TRBD1. This clonotype originated in a human donor with alopecia areata. Here the sequenced sample was CD4+ T cells sorted from blood, taken at roughly week 53, from a patient treated with tofacitinib. CDR3 nucleotides: TGCGCCAGCAGCTTGCAAGACAGGGCCGGGACCCAGTACTTC. This encodes CASSLQDRAGTQYF.